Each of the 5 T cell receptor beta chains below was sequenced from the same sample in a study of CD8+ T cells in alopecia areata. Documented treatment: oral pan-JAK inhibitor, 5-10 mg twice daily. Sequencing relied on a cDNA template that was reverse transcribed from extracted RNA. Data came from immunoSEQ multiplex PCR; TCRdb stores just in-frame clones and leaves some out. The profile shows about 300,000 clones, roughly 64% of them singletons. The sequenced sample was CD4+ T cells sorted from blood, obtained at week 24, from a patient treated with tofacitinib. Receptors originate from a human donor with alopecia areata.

The CDR3 loop reads CSVVGRLTTYEQYF. DNA for the CDR3: TGCAGCGTTGTAGGTCGGCTGACTACCTACGAGCAGTACTTC. V gene TRBV29-1 combines with J gene TRBJ2-7; tentatively, D is TRBD2 (5 bases). Looked up from germline, CDR1 is SQVTM and CDR2 is ANQGSEA. The CDR3 is 14 amino acids. Trimming took 4 bases from V and 2 from J, leaving 15 bases between them.

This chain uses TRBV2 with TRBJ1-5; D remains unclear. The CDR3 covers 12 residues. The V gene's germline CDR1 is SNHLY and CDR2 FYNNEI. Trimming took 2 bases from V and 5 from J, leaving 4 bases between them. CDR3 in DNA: TGTGCCAGCAGTGAAAGGGATCAGCCCCAGCATTTT. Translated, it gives CASSERDQPQHF.

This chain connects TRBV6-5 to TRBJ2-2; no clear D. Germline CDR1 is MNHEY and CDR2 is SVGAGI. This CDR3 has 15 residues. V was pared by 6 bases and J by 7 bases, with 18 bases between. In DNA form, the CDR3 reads TGTGCCAGCAGCTACCCACGTCGTGGAGTCGGGGAGCTGTTTTTT. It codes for CASSYPRRGVGELFF.

In DNA, the CDR3 is TGTGCCTGGAGTGCCAGATCTCGCTACTACGAGCAGTACTTC. Translation gives CAWSARSRYYEQYF. The genes are TRBV30 and TRBJ2-7; D unresolved. The CDR3 totals 14 residues. Deletions cut 1 base from V and 3 bases from J, with 13 bases between. CDR1 and CDR2 (germline): GTSNPN, SVGIG (reference sequence).

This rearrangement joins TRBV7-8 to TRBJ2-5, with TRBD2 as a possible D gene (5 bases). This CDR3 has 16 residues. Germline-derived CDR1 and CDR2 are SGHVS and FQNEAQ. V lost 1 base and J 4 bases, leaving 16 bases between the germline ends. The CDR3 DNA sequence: TGTGCCAGCAGCTTAGGCTCCCTAGCCGTTCGAGAGACCCAGTACTTC. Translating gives CASSLGSLAVRETQYF.